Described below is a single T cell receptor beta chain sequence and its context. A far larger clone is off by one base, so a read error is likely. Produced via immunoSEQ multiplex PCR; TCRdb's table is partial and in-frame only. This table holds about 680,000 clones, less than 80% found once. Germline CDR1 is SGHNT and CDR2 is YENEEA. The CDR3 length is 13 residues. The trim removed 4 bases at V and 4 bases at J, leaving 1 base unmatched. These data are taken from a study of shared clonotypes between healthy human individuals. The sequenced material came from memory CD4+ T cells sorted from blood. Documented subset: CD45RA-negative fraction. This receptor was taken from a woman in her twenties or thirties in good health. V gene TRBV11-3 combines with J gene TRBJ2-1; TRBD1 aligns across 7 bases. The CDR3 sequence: CASSSGQYNEQFF. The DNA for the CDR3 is TGTGCCAGCAGCTCGGGACAGTACAATGAGCAGTTCTTC.